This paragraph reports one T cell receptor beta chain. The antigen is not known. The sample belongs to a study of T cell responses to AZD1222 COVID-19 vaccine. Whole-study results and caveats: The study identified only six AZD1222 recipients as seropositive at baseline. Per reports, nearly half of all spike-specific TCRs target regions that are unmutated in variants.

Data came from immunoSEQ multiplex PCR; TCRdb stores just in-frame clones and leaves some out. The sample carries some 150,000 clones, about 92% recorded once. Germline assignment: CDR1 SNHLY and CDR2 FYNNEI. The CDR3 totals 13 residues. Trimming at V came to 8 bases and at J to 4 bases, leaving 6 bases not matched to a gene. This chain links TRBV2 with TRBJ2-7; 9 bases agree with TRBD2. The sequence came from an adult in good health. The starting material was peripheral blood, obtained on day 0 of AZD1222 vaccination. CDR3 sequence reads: CASPREGRYEQYF. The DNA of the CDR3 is TGTGCCAGCCCGCGGGAGGGGAGGTACGAGCAGTACTTC.